The 27 T cell receptor beta chains below all came from one sample that was sequenced in a study of Graves' ophthalmopathy and Graves' hyperthyroidism. RNA served as the template for amplifying TCR beta CDR3 regions. The library came from an HTBI-primed first-round RT-PCR and a second-round multiplex PCR. TCRdb re-derived calls from the multiplex PCR reads in MiXCR, one entry per CDR3 protein. The sample includes hundreds of thousands of distinct CDR3 sequences, about 20% seen only once; the top ten take around 6.5%. The material sequenced was peripheral blood. The receptors derive from a woman under 30 with stable Graves' hyperthyroidism. Some clones in this sample may be carry-over from other donors' samples.

The sample holds a few counts of this clonotype. The chain joins TRBV6-2 or TRBV6-3 to TRBJ2-7; perhaps TRBD1 as D (5 bases). V dropped 7 bases and J dropped 2 bases, with 18 bases sitting between them. This CDR3 region has 15 residues. Germline V gene data show CDR1 as MNHEY and CDR2 as SVGEGT. CDR3 DNA: TGTGCCAGCAAGCCACGAGGAGACAGAACCTACGAGCAGTACTTC. Its translation is CASKPRGDRTYEQYF.

This clonotype came up many times. The chain links TRBV5-1 to TRBJ1-2, with 9 bases fitting TRBD1. The germline CDR1 and CDR2 sequences are SGHRS and YFSETQ. This CDR3 contains 17 residues. Trimming at V came to 0 bases and at J to 5 bases, leaving 11 bases not matched to a gene. In DNA, the CDR3 is TGCGCCAGCAGCTTGGCGGGGACAGGGCCAGCTCCTTATGGCTACACCTTC. Amino acid sequence: CASSLAGTGPAPYGYTF.

On this clonotype itself: As the CDR3 is not closed by the conserved phenylalanine or tryptophan, this likely results from a read error. The genes are TRBV7-9 and TRBJ2-7; D is undetermined. This CDR3 region has 14 residues. From germline, CDR1 is SEHNR and CDR2 FQNEAQ (reference sequence). V lost 1 base and J 1 base, leaving 8 bases between the germline ends. CDR3 coding DNA: TGTGCCAGCAGCTTAGAGGGCAGGTCCTACGAGCAGTACTAC. Translating it yields CASSLEGRSYEQYY.

The table lists this clonotype with a few counts. The chain recombines TRBV11-2 with TRBJ2-2, with 11 positions matching TRBD2. V lost 6 bases, J lost 3 bases, and 6 bases stayed unmatched. This CDR3 has 16 amino acids. Germline V CDR1 and CDR2: SGHAT, FQNNGV. In nucleotides, the CDR3 is TGTGCCAGCAGACTAACTAGCGGGGGATACACCGGGGAGCTGTTTTTT. Residues: CASRLTSGGYTGELFF.

This clonotype was picked up a small number of times. This rearrangement joins TRBV11-2 to TRBJ2-5; D gene ambiguous. The CDR3 covers 15 residues. Germline CDR1 is SGHAT and CDR2 is FQNNGV. The V end lost 5 bases, the J end lost 4 bases, and 17 bases lay between the germline ends. The CDR3 here is CASSHRASLAETQYF. Written as DNA, the CDR3 is TGTGCCAGCAGCCACCGGGCCTCCTTGGCAGAGACCCAGTACTTC.

The chain employs TRBV3-1 and TRBJ1-2; unclear D gene. This CDR3 is built from 14 residues. The germline V and J ends were trimmed by 1 base and 2 bases, with 8 bases remaining between them. The germline CDR1 and CDR2 sequences are LGHDT and YNNKEL (reference sequence). This CDR3 reads CASSQGIVNYGYTF. Here the CDR3 DNA reads TGTGCCAGCAGCCAAGGTATCGTCAACTATGGCTACACCTTC.

Ten or more counts support this clonotype. V is TRBV9 and J is TRBJ1-1; 9 nucleotides agree with TRBD1. J was trimmed by 1 base and V by 4 bases; bases with no gene match: 5. The length of the CDR3 is 15 residues. From germline, CDR1 is SGDLS and CDR2 YYNGEE. The DNA of the CDR3 is TGTGCCAGCAGCAAGGACAGGGGACGGAACACTGAAGCTTTCTTT. This translates into CASSKDRGRNTEAFF.

To note about this clonotype: This may stem from a read error, because a much larger clone lies one nucleotide away. The chain recombines TRBV15 with TRBJ2-2, with D possibly being TRBD2 (5 bases). The CDR3 is 12 amino acids. Per germline, CDR1 LNHNV and CDR2 YYDKDF (reference sequence). The DNA of the CDR3 is TGTTCCACCAGCAACGGGGCCGGGGAGCTGTTTTTT. Its protein is CSTSNGAGELFF.

This clonotype has a handful of counts. The genes are TRBV20-1 and TRBJ2-1, with D tentatively TRBD2 (7 bases). The V gene lost 5 bases and the J gene lost 8 bases, with 22 bases spanning the gap. Germline CDR1 is DFQATT and CDR2 is SNEGSKA (reference sequence). CDR3 length: 15 residues. The chain's CDR3 is CSAPGAGAILDEQFF. CDR3 DNA sequence: TGCAGTGCTCCCGGGGCGGGGGCCATTTTGGATGAGCAGTTCTTC.

Ten or more counts support this clonotype. V usage is TRBV6-1 and J usage is TRBJ1-5; D may be TRBD1 (6 bases). Per germline, CDR1 MNHNS and CDR2 SASEGT. The CDR3 loop spans 16 amino acids. Trimming took 2 bases from V and 5 from J, leaving 16 bases between them. The CDR3 nucleotides read TGTGCCAGCAGTGAACCTCCAGGGGAAGGCTATCAGCCCCAGCATTTT. Translated, it gives CASSEPPGEGYQPQHF.

This clonotype was seen at least ten times. The gene calls are TRBV2 and TRBJ2-7, with 8 positions matching TRBD1. Germline V CDR1 and CDR2: SNHLY, FYNNEI. This CDR3 is built from 13 residues. J gave up 5 bases and V 8 bases, and 8 bases lay outside the gene matches. CDR3 DNA sequence: TGTGCCAGCCTGGACAGGGCTTTCGACGAGCAGTACTTC. As protein: CASLDRAFDEQYF.

This clonotype was seen repeatedly, ten times or more. V and J are TRBV29-1 and TRBJ2-5; D possibly corresponds to TRBD1 (6 bases). Germline CDR1 and CDR2: SQVTM and ANQGSEA. This CDR3 spans 14 amino acids. The V gene lost 6 bases and the J gene lost 2 bases, with 16 bases spanning the gap. CDR3 DNA sequence: TGCAGCGTCCTCCCCCGGGACACACAAGAGACCCAGTACTTC. This encodes CSVLPRDTQETQYF.

This clonotype was seen a handful of times. DNA of the CDR3: TGCAGTGCCATACCCCGACAGGAGAAAATCTTGTGGGAAGCTTTCTTT. Protein product: CSAIPRQEKILWEAFF. V usage is TRBV20-1 and J usage is TRBJ1-1, with a possible D match to TRBD1 (6 bases). V was trimmed by 6 bases and J by 8 bases, leaving 28 bases between them. The CDR3 spans 16 residues. CDR1 and CDR2 from the germline V gene are DFQATT and SNEGSKA (reference sequence).

Many counts were recorded for this clonotype. The V and J genes are TRBV6-5 and TRBJ2-7, with D unresolved. The ends were cut back, 0 bases at V and 0 bases at J, with 12 bases in the middle. This CDR3 is built from 16 residues. CDR1 and CDR2 from the germline V gene are MNHEY and SVGAGI. The CDR3 spells CASSYSMEILSYEQYF. DNA of the CDR3: TGTGCCAGCAGTTACTCGATGGAGATACTCTCCTACGAGCAGTACTTC.

Many counts were recorded for this clonotype. This chain uses TRBV7-9 with TRBJ2-5, with D perhaps assigned TRBD1 or TRBD2 (5 bases each). The CDR3 covers 15 residues. The germline V and J ends were trimmed by 5 bases and 5 bases, with 18 bases remaining between them. Germline V lookup: CDR1 SEHNR, CDR2 FQNEAQ (reference sequence). DNA of the CDR3: TGTGCCAGCAGCCGACAGAGCGGCCTGGGCGAGACCCAGTACTTC. Translated: CASSRQSGLGETQYF.

The rearrangement joins TRBV2 to TRBJ2-7; 11 positions agree with TRBD1. J lost 6 bases, V lost 4 bases, and 5 bases had no gene match. This CDR3 is built from 14 residues. The V gene's germline CDR1 is SNHLY and CDR2 FYNNEI. CDR3: CASSGGTGGAEQYF. CDR3 bases: TGTGCCAGCAGTGGCGGGACAGGGGGGGCCGAGCAGTACTTC.

This clonotype was detected ten times or more. The chain combines TRBV5-1 with TRBJ1-2; D possibly corresponds to TRBD1 (5 bases). CDR1 and CDR2 from the germline V gene are SGHRS and YFSETQ. The CDR3 is made up of 15 amino acids. The V end lost 0 bases, the J end lost 4 bases, and 13 bases lay between the germline ends. The CDR3: CASSLDQGGVYGYTF. CDR3 DNA sequence: TGCGCCAGCAGCTTGGACCAGGGTGGGGTCTATGGCTACACCTTC.

This clonotype occurred a few times. The V call is TRBV5-1, the J call TRBJ1-5; tentatively, D is TRBD1 (5 bases). Germline values: CDR1 SGHRS, CDR2 YFSETQ. V was pared by 4 bases and J by 7 bases, with 18 bases between. This CDR3 region has 15 residues. The CDR3 DNA reads as TGCGCCAGCAGCAACGACGGGGGTCTCGGGCAGCCCCAGCATTTT. Encoded protein: CASSNDGGLGQPQHF.

The chain uses TRBV27 and TRBJ1-5; D might be TRBD1 (5 bases). Trimming stripped 5 bases from V and 7 bases from J, with 18 bases between. Germline CDR1 reads MNHEY; CDR2 reads SMNVEV (reference sequence). This CDR3 has 15 residues. The CDR3 DNA follows: TGTGCCAGCAGTCCACGGGACGGTTCGCGGCAGCCCCAGCATTTT. Amino acids: CASSPRDGSRQPQHF.

The table lists this clonotype with many counts. J is TRBJ1-1 and V is TRBV6-5, with TRBD1 as a possible D gene (6 bases). The CDR3 is 15 residues long. Per the germline V gene, CDR1 is MNHEY and CDR2 is SVGAGI. V dropped 6 bases and J dropped 7 bases, with 21 bases sitting between them. DNA of the CDR3: TGTGCCAGCAGGCCCCGGACAGAGCCCATCGGTGAAGCTTTCTTT. It translates to CASRPRTEPIGEAFF.

V is TRBV28 and J is TRBJ2-5, with TRBD2 matching over 10 bases. V dropped 3 bases and J dropped 3; count of bases not matched to a gene: 7. Germline loops: CDR1 MDHEN, CDR2 SYDVKM. This CDR3 has 16 amino acids. The CDR3, as DNA: TGTGCCAGCAGTTTTCCCTCCAGCGGGGGGGAAGAGACCCAGTACTTC. Translating gives CASSFPSSGGEETQYF.

This clonotype came up once. The gene calls are TRBV7-9 and TRBJ1-2; D may be TRBD1 (6 bases). The length of the CDR3 is 14 residues. V was cut by 1 base and J by 4 bases, with 10 bases left in between. Looked up from germline, CDR1 is SEHNR and CDR2 is FQNEAQ (reference sequence). CDR3 coding DNA: TGTGCCAGCAGCTTAGGGGACAAGGGCTATGGCTACACCTTC. As protein: CASSLGDKGYGYTF.

The chain has TRBV12-3 or TRBV12-4 and TRBJ2-7; D may be TRBD1 (5 bases). Trimming stripped 6 bases from V and 4 bases from J, with 19 bases between. The CDR3 is 15 residues long. CDR3 in amino acids: CASSAIGQGRYEQYF. CDR3 in DNA: TGTGCCAGCAGCGCTATCGGGCAGGGCCGGTACGAGCAGTACTTC.

This clonotype came up many times. The gene calls are TRBV6-1 and TRBJ1-1, with D possibly being TRBD1 (5 bases). Trimming left V 6 bases short and J 8 bases short, with 10 bases between. This CDR3 contains 11 residues. Per germline, CDR1 MNHNS and CDR2 SASEGT. CDR3 in amino acids: CASRERTEAFF. The CDR3 DNA is TGTGCCAGCAGAGAACGGACAGAAGCTTTCTTT.

The chain couples TRBV12-3 or TRBV12-4 to TRBJ1-2, with D unclear. The CDR3 is 13 residues long. V lost 2 bases to trimming and J lost 4 bases, with 8 bases between them. CDR3 sequence reads: CASSLRRLYGYTF. CDR3 coding DNA: TGTGCCAGCAGTTTACGGCGGCTCTATGGCTACACCTTC.

This clonotype was seen ten or more times. The V gene is TRBV24-1, the J gene TRBJ2-7; 11 bases align to TRBD2. The CDR3 contains 17 residues. Germline CDR1 KGHDR, CDR2 SFDVKD. Germline trimming cut 4 bases from V and 3 bases from J; bases unmatched to any gene: 10. CDR3 residues: CATSDLLLAGADYEQYF. The CDR3 bases are TGTGCCACCAGTGACCTCTTACTAGCGGGGGCCGACTACGAGCAGTACTTC.

The chain links TRBV6-1 to TRBJ1-1; TRBD1 agrees at 7 bases. The trim removed 8 bases at V and 3 bases at J, leaving 6 bases unmatched. CDR1 and CDR2 from the germline V gene are MNHNS and SASEGT. The CDR3 loop spans 13 amino acids. The CDR3 DNA sequence: TGTGCCAGCGGCGTTGACAGGGACACTGAAGCTTTCTTT. Residues: CASGVDRDTEAFF.